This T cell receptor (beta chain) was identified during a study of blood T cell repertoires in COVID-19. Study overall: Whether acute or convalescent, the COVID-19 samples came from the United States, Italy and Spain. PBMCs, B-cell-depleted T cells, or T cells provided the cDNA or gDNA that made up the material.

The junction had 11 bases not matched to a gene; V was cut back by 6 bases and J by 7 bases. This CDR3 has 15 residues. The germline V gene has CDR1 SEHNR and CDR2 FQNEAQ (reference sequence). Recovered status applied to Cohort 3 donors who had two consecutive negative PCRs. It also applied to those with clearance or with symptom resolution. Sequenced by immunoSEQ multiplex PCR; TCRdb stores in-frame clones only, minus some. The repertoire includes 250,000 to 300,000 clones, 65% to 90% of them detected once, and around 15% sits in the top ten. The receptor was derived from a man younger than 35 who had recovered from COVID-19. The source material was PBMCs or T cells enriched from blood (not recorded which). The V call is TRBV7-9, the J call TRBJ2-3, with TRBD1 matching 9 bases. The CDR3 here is CASSSPGTGRHTQYF. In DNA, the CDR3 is TGTGCCAGCAGTTCCCCCGGGACAGGGCGTCATACGCAGTATTTT.